These 22 T cell receptor beta chains share one sample of origin, sequenced in a study of shared clonotypes between healthy human individuals. Sequencing was performed with immunoSEQ multiplex PCR; in TCRdb, only in-frame clones are kept and a portion is missing. Among about 2.1 million clones, around 93% were seen once, and the ten largest hold around 1.7%. The naive CD8 fraction comprised CD45RO-negative cells positively selected for CCR7 and excluded terminally differentiated effector memory CD45RA+ cells. The sample was naive CD8+ T cells from PBMCs. These receptors came from a man aged 18 to 35 in good health. Some clones in this sample may be carry-over from other donors' samples.

This chain connects TRBV4-1 to TRBJ2-1; 7 bases map to TRBD1. CDR3 size: 15 residues. V lost 4 bases and J lost 3; bases outside the gene matches: 6. The germline V gene has CDR1 MGHRA and CDR2 YSYEKL. CDR3 DNA: TGCGCCAGCAGCCCGGTGGGACAGTTCTACAATGAGCAGTTCTTC. Protein product: CASSPVGQFYNEQFF.

The V call is TRBV6-5, the J call TRBJ1-5; no reliable D call. CDR1 MNHEY and CDR2 SVGAGI come from the germline V gene. Between the trimmed V and J ends, which lost 2 bases and 6 bases, there was a span of 11 bases. CDR3 size: 14 residues. CDR3 amino acids: CASSYREGRQPQHF. The CDR3 coding sequence is TGTGCCAGCAGTTACCGCGAGGGTCGTCAGCCCCAGCATTTT.

CDR3 protein: CASSSNPYRTYQPQHF. In nucleotides, the CDR3 is TGTGCCAGCAGCTCCAATCCCTACAGAACTTATCAGCCCCAGCATTTT. V usage is TRBV28 and J usage is TRBJ1-5; D gene unclear. Germline assignment: CDR1 MDHEN and CDR2 SYDVKM. There are 16 residues in the CDR3. Trimming left V 6 bases short and J 5 bases short, with 20 bases between.

This chain joins TRBV28 and TRBJ1-5, with a weak D call TRBD1 (6 bases). Trimming shortened V by 6 bases and J by 6 bases, and 18 bases separated the two germline ends. The length of the CDR3 is 15 residues. Germline CDR1 reads MDHEN; CDR2 reads SYDVKM. The CDR3 sequence is CASSIAGVRVQPQHF. The CDR3 bases are TGTGCCAGCAGCATTGCAGGGGTTAGAGTTCAGCCCCAGCATTTT.

This sequence joins TRBV28 and TRBJ2-1, with 10 positions matching TRBD2. The ends lost 7 bases at V and 5 bases at J; junction bases unmatched: 5. CDR3 size: 14 residues. Germline lookup yields CDR1 MDHEN and CDR2 SYDVKM. CDR3 in DNA: TGTGCCAGCAAAGCCCTAGCGGGGGACAATGAGCAGTTCTTC. Encoded protein: CASKALAGDNEQFF.

The rearrangement uses TRBV7-9 and TRBJ2-7; possibly TRBD2 for D (7 bases). V was trimmed by 3 bases and J by 4 bases, leaving 16 bases between them. This CDR3 contains 15 residues. CDR1 is SEHNR and CDR2 is FQNEAQ in the germline V gene (reference sequence). The CDR3 protein is CASSFPRGAGYEQYF. Written as DNA, the CDR3 is TGTGCCAGCAGCTTCCCACGGGGGGCAGGTTACGAGCAGTACTTC.

This clone has only one observation. CDR3 nucleotides: TGTGCCAGCAGTTTATACGGACAGGGGGCAAATGAGCAGTTCTTC. Translated: CASSLYGQGANEQFF. V and J are TRBV27 and TRBJ2-1, with 11 bases matching TRBD1. The CDR3 consists of 15 residues. CDR1 is MNHEY and CDR2 is SMNVEV in the germline V gene (reference sequence). J lost 7 bases, V lost 1 base, and 3 bases had no gene match.

This clone was picked up one time. This sequence joins TRBV5-6 and TRBJ2-5, with 10 positions matching TRBD2. Germline CDR1 reads SGHDT; CDR2 reads YYEEEE. Unmatched junction bases numbered 15, after V lost 6 bases and J lost 4 bases. The CDR3 is made up of 17 amino acids. The CDR3 region is CASTPPRLAGEGETQYF. The CDR3 DNA is TGTGCCAGCACCCCCCCAAGGCTAGCGGGAGAGGGAGAGACCCAGTACTTC.

As for this clone: Other DNA sequences in this sample translate to the same CDR3. V usage is TRBV28 and J usage is TRBJ2-5, with a possible D match to TRBD1 (6 bases). CDR3 length: 14 amino acids. Germline CDR1 is MDHEN and CDR2 is SYDVKM. V dropped 3 bases and J dropped 0 bases, with 8 bases sitting between them. CDR3 in amino acids: CASSFGTNQETQYF. CDR3 sequence (DNA): TGTGCCAGCAGTTTCGGGACAAACCAAGAGACCCAGTACTTC.

J is TRBJ1-5 and V is TRBV19, with 8 nucleotides matching TRBD1. CDR3 size: 16 residues. J was trimmed by 2 bases and V by 6 bases; bases with no gene match: 9. Germline values: CDR1 LNHDA, CDR2 SQIVND (reference sequence). The chain's CDR3 is CASSKTGEGGNQPQHF. The CDR3 DNA is TGTGCCAGTAGCAAGACAGGGGAGGGAGGCAATCAGCCCCAGCATTTT.

The rearrangement joins TRBV7-6 to TRBJ2-1, with 9 bases lining up with TRBD1. V shed 4 bases, J shed 1 base, and the junction held 2 bases outside the gene matches. CDR1 is SGHVS, CDR2 FNYEAQ, per germline. CDR3 length: 15 residues. The CDR3, as DNA: TGTGCCAGCAGCTGGGACAGGGCATCCTACAATGAGCAGTTCTTC. Amino acid sequence: CASSWDRASYNEQFF.

This sequence joins TRBV12-5 and TRBJ2-1, with D unresolved. Germline lookup yields CDR1 LGHNT and CDR2 FRNRAP. The CDR3 sequence is 11 residues long. Between the trimmed V and J ends, which lost 4 bases and 9 bases, there was a span of 7 bases. The CDR3 region is CASGYTGEQFF. The CDR3 region has the DNA TGTGCTAGTGGTTATACGGGTGAGCAGTTCTTC.

The V call is TRBV30, the J call TRBJ1-3; D ambiguous. Germline CDR1 and CDR2: GTSNPN and SVGIG (reference sequence). Deletions cut 0 bases from V and 3 bases from J, with 9 bases between. This CDR3 has 14 residues. The DNA for the CDR3 is TGTGCCTGGAGTGTGGACCTCGATGGAAACACCATATATTTT. Its translation: CAWSVDLDGNTIYF.

This clone occurred once. V usage is TRBV19 and J usage is TRBJ2-1; D unresolved. Trimming took 4 bases from V and 2 from J, leaving 6 bases between them. CDR3 length equals 13 residues. Germline V lookup: CDR1 LNHDA, CDR2 SQIVND (reference sequence). CDR3 sequence: CASSKQAYNEQFF. CDR3 in DNA: TGTGCCAGTAGTAAGCAGGCCTACAATGAGCAGTTCTTC.

In DNA, the CDR3 is TGTGCCAGCAGTCCCTCCGCCGGACAGAAGAATGAAAAACTGTTTTTT. Amino acids: CASSPSAGQKNEKLFF. The chain employs TRBV27 and TRBJ1-4; D may be TRBD1 (6 bases). The V and J ends lost 5 bases and 5 bases respectively, with 18 bases between them. Germline values: CDR1 MNHEY, CDR2 SMNVEV (reference sequence). This CDR3 region has 16 residues.

This chain connects TRBV15 to TRBJ2-1, with D possibly matching TRBD2 (6 bases). V was cut by 6 bases and J by 0 bases, with 18 bases left in between. The CDR3 loop spans 17 amino acids. CDR1 LNHNV and CDR2 YYDKDF come from the germline V gene (reference sequence). The DNA of the CDR3 is TGTGCCACCAGTAGCCTAGCGAGACCTTCCTCCTACAATGAGCAGTTCTTC. It specifies CATSSLARPSSYNEQFF. Full variable domain (missing parts from reference TRBV15 and TRBJ2-1): DAMVIQNPRYQVTQFGKPVTLSCSQTLNHNVMYWYQQKSSQAPKLLFHYYDKDFNNEADTPDNFQSRRPNTSFCFLDIRSPGLGDTAMYLCATSSLARPSSYNEQFFGPGTRLTVL.

The chain couples TRBV25-1 to TRBJ1-1; D gene ambiguous. V lost 3 bases, J lost 8 bases, and 10 bases lay in between. The length of the CDR3 is 12 residues. CDR1 is MGHDK and CDR2 is SYGVNS in the germline V gene. The chain's CDR3 is CASSDTHLEAFF. The CDR3 DNA reads TGTGCCAGCAGTGACACCCACCTCGAAGCTTTCTTT.

In its sample, this clone was seen once. The chain links TRBV10-3 to TRBJ2-1; D perhaps matches TRBD2 (6 bases). Germline CDR1 is ENHRY and CDR2 is SYGVKD. The germline V and J ends were trimmed by 6 bases and 2 bases, with 23 bases remaining between them. The CDR3 totals 18 residues. The CDR3 reads CAIRPTDSSGIAYNEQFF. Written as DNA, the CDR3 is TGTGCCATCAGACCGACAGATAGTAGCGGTATAGCCTACAATGAGCAGTTCTTC.

V gene TRBV28 combines with J gene TRBJ2-5; tentatively, D is TRBD1 (6 bases). Trimming shortened V by 7 bases and J by 5 bases, and 14 bases separated the two germline ends. Germline V gene lookup returns CDR1 MDHEN and CDR2 SYDVKM. CDR3 length: 13 amino acids. Written as DNA, the CDR3 is TGTGCCAGCATACCCGGGACACAGGAGACCCAGTACTTC. Its translation: CASIPGTQETQYF.

This sequence joins TRBV19 and TRBJ2-7, with D unresolved. The CDR3 loop spans 13 amino acids. In germline, CDR1 is LNHDA, CDR2 SQIVND (reference sequence). Trimming stripped 6 bases from V and 5 bases from J, with 14 bases between. The CDR3 DNA is TGTGCCAGTAGCCCGGTGGCAAAGGACGAGCAGTACTTC. This sequence encodes CASSPVAKDEQYF. Full variable domain (rest looked up from reference TRBV19 and TRBJ2-7): DGGITQSPKYLFRKEGQNVTLSCEQNLNHDAMYWYRQDPGQGLRLIYYSQIVNDFQKGDIAEGYSVSREKKESFPLTVTSAQKNPTAFYLCASSPVAKDEQYFGPGTRLTVT.

V is TRBV19 and J is TRBJ1-4; weak D call: TRBD1 (5 bases). V gave up 6 bases and J gave up 8 bases, with 19 bases separating them. Germline assignment: CDR1 LNHDA and CDR2 SQIVND (reference sequence). The CDR3 extends over 15 amino acids. The CDR3 sequence: CASSILGEIGEKLFF. The CDR3 DNA reads TGTGCCAGTAGCATATTAGGGGAAATCGGCGAAAAACTGTTTTTT.

V gene TRBV27 combines with J gene TRBJ2-2, with 8 bases lining up with TRBD2. This CDR3 contains 20 residues. Trimming cost V 0 bases and J 4 bases; bases outside gene matches: 16. The V gene's germline CDR1 is MNHEY and CDR2 SMNVEV (reference sequence). Here the CDR3 reads CASSLSPLTSGVGVTGELFF. CDR3 DNA: TGTGCCAGCAGTTTATCTCCATTAACTAGCGGAGTCGGTGTCACCGGGGAGCTGTTTTTT.